The 29 T cell receptor beta chains presented below share a single source sample, sequenced in a study of the immune and genomic landscape of osteosarcoma. Osteosarcoma specimens were post-treatment primary, local recurrence and metastasis tumors from poor-prognosis patients. Clones were read by immunoSEQ multiplex PCR, and TCRdb kept only the in-frame ones, dropping some. The sample carries some 10,000 clones, around 71% recorded once. The specimen sequenced was osteosarcoma tumor tissue from the lung. These receptors were obtained from a human donor with osteosarcoma.

This chain connects TRBV19 to TRBJ2-6, with D perhaps TRBD1 (6 bases). V dropped 4 bases and J dropped 0 bases, with 13 bases sitting between them. From germline, CDR1 is LNHDA and CDR2 SQIVND (reference sequence). The CDR3 is made up of 17 amino acids. As DNA, the CDR3 is TGTGCCAGTAGTACCTCGGACAGAAGCTCTGGGGCCAACGTCCTGACTTTC. Translating it yields CASSTSDRSSGANVLTF.

There are a few counts of this clone. This chain joins TRBV25-1 and TRBJ2-7; a weak D match, TRBD1 (5 bases). Germline assignment: CDR1 MGHDK and CDR2 SYGVNS. V lost 8 bases and J 1 base, leaving 12 bases between the germline ends. This CDR3 has 13 amino acids. The CDR3 loop reads CASQRAGSYEQYF. Here the CDR3 DNA reads TGTGCCAGCCAACGGGCAGGGTCCTACGAGCAGTACTTC.

The chain links TRBV27 to TRBJ1-1; 8 nucleotides agree with TRBD1. Germline CDR1 and CDR2: MNHEY and SMNVEV (reference sequence). The CDR3 totals 13 residues. Trimming took 4 bases from V and 4 from J; bases not matched to a gene: 2. The CDR3 bases are TGTGCCAGCAGTTCACAGGGGGGCACTGAAGCTTTCTTT. This codes for CASSSQGGTEAFF.

V gene TRBV6-1 combines with J gene TRBJ1-5; D is perhaps TRBD1 (6 bases). Germline assignment: CDR1 MNHNS and CDR2 SASEGT. Trimming left V 5 bases short and J 0 bases short, with 11 bases between. This CDR3 has 15 amino acids. The CDR3 reads CASSWTADSNQPQHF. DNA of the CDR3: TGTGCCAGCAGTTGGACAGCCGATAGCAATCAGCCCCAGCATTTT.

This chain links TRBV9 with TRBJ2-4, with D maybe TRBD1 (6 bases). Trimming stripped 1 base from V and 2 bases from J, with 10 bases between. The germline V gene has CDR1 SGDLS and CDR2 YYNGEE. CDR3 size: 15 residues. The CDR3, as DNA: TGTGCCAGCAGCGTAAACAGGGATTCCAAAAACATTCAGTACTTC. It specifies CASSVNRDSKNIQYF.

Within the sample, this clone is large (0.1 to 1%). V usage is TRBV28 and J usage is TRBJ1-3; D is ambiguous. Germline assignment: CDR1 MDHEN and CDR2 SYDVKM. Deletions cut 7 bases from V and 2 bases from J, with 9 bases between. The CDR3 extends over 13 amino acids. The CDR3 sequence: CASMRSTGNTIYF. The CDR3 DNA reads as TGTGCCAGCATGAGATCAACTGGAAACACCATATATTTT.

The chain employs TRBV6-5 and TRBJ1-1, with D perhaps matching TRBD1 (5 bases). Germline V gives CDR1 MNHEY, CDR2 SVGAGI. CDR3 length equals 14 residues. The V end was cut by 5 bases, the J end by 3 bases, with 13 bases between. CDR3 DNA: TGTGCCAGCAGTGGGGGGTCACTGCACACTGAAGCTTTCTTT. Translated: CASSGGSLHTEAFF.

This chain links TRBV6-1 with TRBJ1-2; D may be TRBD1 (5 bases). Trimming cost V 6 bases and J 4 bases, with 12 bases left between them. The CDR3 covers 13 residues. Germline CDR1 is MNHNS and CDR2 is SASEGT. The chain's CDR3 is CASSPGVGYGYTF. The CDR3 bases are TGTGCCAGCAGCCCGGGGGTGGGCTATGGCTACACCTTC.

This chain uses TRBV5-1 with TRBJ2-6; D call uncertain. This CDR3 has 15 amino acids. Between the trimmed V and J ends, which lost 0 bases and 0 bases, there was a span of 4 bases. The germline V gene has CDR1 SGHRS and CDR2 YFSETQ. The CDR3 DNA reads as TGCGCCAGCAGCTTGGGGTCCTCTGGGGCCAACGTCCTGACTTTC. Its protein product is CASSLGSSGANVLTF.

The genes are TRBV30 and TRBJ2-7; perhaps TRBD2 as D (5 bases). V dropped 2 bases and J dropped 0 bases, with 8 bases sitting between them. Germline V gene lookup returns CDR1 GTSNPN and CDR2 SVGIG (reference sequence). The CDR3 totals 13 residues. CDR3 DNA sequence: TGTGCCTGGAGTAGGCGGGTCTCCTACGAGCAGTACTTC. Residues: CAWSRRVSYEQYF. Filled out from reference TRBV30 and TRBJ2-7, the complete variable domain reads SQTIHQWPATLVQPVGSPLSLECTVEGTSNPNLYWYRQAAGRGLQLLFYSVGIGQISSEVPQNLSASRPQDRQFILSSKKLLLSDSGFYLCAWSRRVSYEQYFGPGTRLTVT.

The V and J genes are TRBV25-1 and TRBJ1-6; a weak D match, TRBD1 (5 bases). Trimming took off 8 bases at V and 10 bases at J, with 12 bases between the two ends. The germline V gene encodes CDR1 MGHDK and CDR2 SYGVNS. This CDR3 is 12 amino acids long. CDR3 sequence reads: CASRGEGSPLHF. The CDR3 region has the DNA TGTGCCAGCCGGGGGGAGGGATCACCCCTCCACTTT.

J is TRBJ2-1 and V is TRBV2; 8 positions agree with TRBD2. CDR1 is SNHLY and CDR2 is FYNNEI in the germline V gene. Germline trimming cut 5 bases from V and 7 bases from J; bases unmatched to any gene: 7. The CDR3 is 14 residues long. The CDR3 bases are TGTGCCAGCAGTATCGAGCGGGAGTCGAATGAGCAGTTCTTC. Protein product: CASSIERESNEQFF.

The V gene is TRBV6-1, the J gene TRBJ2-3; the match to TRBD2 covers 10 bases. The V gene end was trimmed by 5 bases and the J gene end by 4 bases; junction bases not matched to a gene: 6. From germline, CDR1 is MNHNS and CDR2 SASEGT. The CDR3 contains 15 residues. CDR3 amino acids: CASSPLAGASDTQYF. For the CDR3, the DNA is TGTGCCAGCAGTCCCCTAGCGGGAGCTTCAGATACGCAGTATTTT.

The V call is TRBV5-1, the J call TRBJ2-5, with D maybe TRBD1 (5 bases). Germline CDR1 and CDR2: SGHRS and YFSETQ. The germline V and J ends were trimmed by 8 bases and 4 bases, with 15 bases remaining between them. The CDR3 covers 13 residues. In DNA, the CDR3 is TGCGCCAGGTTATTGGGGCGAAGAGAGACCCAGTACTTC. As protein: CARLLGRRETQYF.

This clone has just a few counts. The V gene is TRBV6-1, the J gene TRBJ2-7; D is perhaps TRBD2 (6 bases). The CDR3 consists of 15 residues. Germline CDR1 reads MNHNS; CDR2 reads SASEGT. V shed 7 bases and J shed 2 bases, with 18 bases lying between them. The DNA of the CDR3 is TGTGCCAGCACCCCACTAGGGGCGGGGACCTACGAGCAGTACTTC. This translates into CASTPLGAGTYEQYF.

The V and J genes are TRBV5-4 and TRBJ2-5; 7 bases fit TRBD1. This CDR3 is built from 13 residues. CDR1 and CDR2 from the germline V gene are SGHNT and YYREEE (reference sequence). The ends lost 7 bases at V and 1 base at J; junction bases unmatched: 4. The CDR3 nucleotides read TGTGCCAGCCAAAGACAGGGCCAAGAGACCCAGTACTTC. Translation gives CASQRQGQETQYF.

This chain uses TRBV28 with TRBJ2-7; unclear D gene. The V and J ends lost 5 bases and 4 bases respectively, with 12 bases between them. The CDR3 loop spans 13 amino acids. CDR1 is MDHEN, CDR2 SYDVKM, per germline. CDR3 in amino acids: CASSLLGPYEQYF. For the CDR3, the DNA is TGTGCCAGCAGTCTCTTAGGACCTTACGAGCAGTACTTC.

The rearrangement links TRBV6-1 to TRBJ2-7, with D perhaps matching TRBD2 (5 bases). The CDR3 consists of 15 residues. Germline V lookup: CDR1 MNHNS, CDR2 SASEGT. V lost 0 bases and J 4 bases, leaving 13 bases between the germline ends. Here the CDR3 DNA reads TGTGCCAGCAGTGAAGCCGGGTCGGAGGAGTACGAGCAGTACTTC. Its protein is CASSEAGSEEYEQYF.

This clone is termed medium-sized. The same CDR3 is also encoded by other DNA sequences in this sample. The chain joins TRBV6-1 to TRBJ1-6; 11 nucleotides align to TRBD1. The CDR3 runs to 14 residues. CDR1 MNHNS and CDR2 SASEGT come from the germline V gene. V dropped 6 bases and J dropped 9; count of bases not matched to a gene: 4. In DNA form, the CDR3 reads TGTGCCAGCAGCTCGGACAGGGGGCTTTCACCCCTCCACTTT. Translating it yields CASSSDRGLSPLHF.

In its sample, this clone was seen once. The chain couples TRBV7-9 to TRBJ2-1; TRBD1 matches 9 bases. CDR3 size: 14 residues. Germline V lookup: CDR1 SEHNR, CDR2 FQNEAQ (reference sequence). V shed 5 bases and J 3 bases; nucleotides not matched to a gene: 2. The CDR3 loop reads CASSRDRDYNEQFF. Here the CDR3 DNA reads TGTGCCAGCAGCCGGGACAGGGACTACAATGAGCAGTTCTTC.

V gene TRBV29-1 combines with J gene TRBJ1-4; D is ambiguous. Trimming left V 4 bases short and J 0 bases short, with 12 bases between. The CDR3 is made up of 15 amino acids. Germline CDR1 and CDR2: SQVTM and ANQGSEA. For the CDR3, the DNA is TGCAGCGTTGCCGGCAGCCAGACAACTAATGAAAAACTGTTTTTT. Translated, it gives CSVAGSQTTNEKLFF.

This clone appeared a few times. This chain uses TRBV10-1 with TRBJ2-5; 7 bases map to TRBD1. CDR1 and CDR2 from the germline V gene are WNHNN and SYGVQD (reference sequence). This CDR3 region has 15 residues. The V and J ends lost 5 bases and 5 bases, in that order; junction bases with no gene match: 11. This CDR3 is CASSLMDRCWETQYF. DNA for the CDR3: TGCGCCAGCAGTCTTATGGACAGGTGCTGGGAGACCCAGTACTTC.

This clone has only one observation. The rearrangement uses TRBV7-2 and TRBJ2-4; D is ambiguous. V was shortened by 1 base and J by 5 bases, with 15 bases between the two germline ends. CDR1 is SGHTA, CDR2 FQGNSA, per germline. There are 16 residues in the CDR3. CDR3 sequence reads: CASSLVGVASQNIQYF. The CDR3 DNA sequence: TGTGCCAGCAGCTTAGTTGGTGTAGCCTCACAAAACATTCAGTACTTC.

The chain combines TRBV6-4 with TRBJ1-5, with TRBD1 matching over 7 bases. V gave up 7 bases and J gave up 6 bases; unmatched junction bases: 21. Germline CDR1 reads MRHNA; CDR2 reads SNTAGT. CDR3 length: 18 residues. Here the CDR3 DNA reads TGTGCCAGCATGGACCCAACACTCGACAGGGAACTTAGTCAGCCCCAGCATTTT. Amino acid sequence: CASMDPTLDRELSQPQHF.

This sequence joins TRBV7-8 and TRBJ2-7, with D perhaps matching TRBD1 or TRBD2 (5 bases each). This CDR3 comprises 15 residues. Trimming removed 5 bases from V and 3 bases from J, with 17 bases in between. The germline CDR1 and CDR2 sequences are SGHVS and FQNEAQ. The CDR3 DNA follows: TGTGCCAGCAGCCCTGCTACGGGACCAGGCTACGAGCAGTACTTC. It specifies CASSPATGPGYEQYF.

This clone appeared a few times. This chain joins TRBV5-1 and TRBJ1-1; a weak D match, TRBD1 (5 bases). The CDR3 length is 15 residues. V was cut by 4 bases and J by 6 bases, with 19 bases left in between. Germline V lookup: CDR1 SGHRS, CDR2 YFSETQ. DNA of the CDR3: TGCGCCAGCAGCGGCTCCTCGGGGGGAACGGCTGAAGCTTTCTTT. It is translated as CASSGSSGGTAEAFF.

V is TRBV4-2 and J is TRBJ2-2; no firm D call. This CDR3 region has 13 residues. Germline CDR1 reads LGHNA; CDR2 reads YNFKEQ. V gave up 0 bases and J gave up 6 bases, with 5 bases separating them. This chain's CDR3 is CASSQDRAGELFF. The DNA for the CDR3 is TGTGCCAGCAGCCAAGATCGAGCCGGGGAGCTGTTTTTT.

The gene calls are TRBV29-1 and TRBJ2-2; either TRBD1 or TRBD2 may fit D (5 bases each). Germline values: CDR1 SQVTM, CDR2 ANQGSEA. Trimming pared 4 bases from V and 0 bases from J, leaving 12 bases between. There are 15 residues in the CDR3. DNA for the CDR3: TGCAGCGTTGGATCCGGGGCTCCGAACACCGGGGAGCTGTTTTTT. It codes for CSVGSGAPNTGELFF.

J is TRBJ2-3 and V is TRBV5-1; D may be TRBD2 (5 bases). Trimming took 2 bases from V and 0 from J, leaving 7 bases between them. The CDR3 has 14 residues. Germline V gene lookup returns CDR1 SGHRS and CDR2 YFSETQ. CDR3 nucleotides: TGCGCCAGCAGCTTACTAGGAAGCACAGATACGCAGTATTTT. Protein: CASSLLGSTDTQYF.